The 23 T cell receptor beta chains in this list originate from one sample, sequenced in a study of cytomegalovirus exposure and HLA in healthy donors. Primers for the PCR totalled 60 Vbeta and 13 Jbeta. TCRdb's table, derived via immunoSEQ multiplex PCR, lists solely in-frame clones and lacks some. The table has 95,000 to 120,000 clones, around 73% seen once. Material: PBMCs. The receptor set was obtained from a woman in her twenties or thirties in good health and CMV-seropositive.

The V gene is TRBV7-9, the J gene TRBJ2-7, with 14 positions matching TRBD2. Germline loops: CDR1 SEHNR, CDR2 FQNEAQ (reference sequence). The CDR3 length is 17 residues. Trimming took 1 base from V and 4 from J; bases not matched to a gene: 6. The DNA of the CDR3 is TGTGCCAGCAGCTTAGTGACTAGCGGGAGGGCCGAGTACGAGCAGTACTTC. Encoded protein: CASSLVTSGRAEYEQYF. Drawing the rest from reference TRBV7-9 and TRBJ2-7, the complete variable domain is DTGVSQNPRHKITKRGQNVTFRCDPISEHNRLYWYRQTLGQGPEFLTYFQNEAQLEKSRLLSDRFSAERPKGSFSTLEIQRTEQGDSAMYLCASSLVTSGRAEYEQYFGPGTRLTVT.

This clone was picked up one time. This rearrangement joins TRBV2 to TRBJ2-3; D is possibly TRBD2 (6 bases). Germline CDR1 is SNHLY and CDR2 is FYNNEI. This CDR3 region has 14 residues. V was clipped by 4 bases and J by 2 bases, with 10 bases between them. The CDR3, as DNA: TGTGCCAGCAGTGGCGGGGCCCTCACAGATACGCAGTATTTT. Its protein is CASSGGALTDTQYF.

The chain has TRBV2 and TRBJ2-5; maybe TRBD1 (6 bases). Germline CDR1 reads SNHLY; CDR2 reads FYNNEI. With 6 bases removed from V and 4 bases from J, the gap between germline ends came to 12 bases. The CDR3 sequence is 13 residues long. The DNA of the CDR3 is TGTGCCAGCAGAAGGACAGACCTAGAGACCCAGTACTTC. Its translation is CASRRTDLETQYF. Full variable domain (missing parts from reference TRBV2 and TRBJ2-5): EPEVTQTPSHQVTQMGQEVILRCVPISNHLYFYWYRQILGQKVEFLVSFYNNEISEKSEIFDDQFSVERPDGSNFTLKIRSTKLEDSAMYFCASRRTDLETQYFGPGTRLLVL.

The V gene is TRBV2, the J gene TRBJ2-5, with TRBD2 matching over 7 bases. CDR1 and CDR2 from the germline V gene are SNHLY and FYNNEI. Trimming cost V 1 base and J 2 bases; bases outside gene matches: 7. The CDR3 length is 16 residues. For the CDR3, the DNA is TGTGCCAGCAGTGAAGATAATGGGAGGGAACAAGAGACCCAGTACTTC. As protein: CASSEDNGREQETQYF.

Notes on this clone: This specimen includes other DNA sequences encoding the same CDR3. The rearrangement links TRBV5-4 to TRBJ1-1, with D possibly matching TRBD1 (5 bases). The CDR3 consists of 15 residues. Per germline, CDR1 SGHNT and CDR2 YYREEE (reference sequence). V gave up 1 base and J gave up 1 base, with 11 bases separating them. The CDR3 here is CASSLIGGGNTEAFF. The CDR3 DNA is TGTGCCAGCAGCTTGATTGGCGGGGGGAACACTGAAGCTTTCTTT.

The chain couples TRBV11-2 to TRBJ2-1; 7 bases align to TRBD1. The CDR3 extends over 15 amino acids. With 2 bases clipped from V and 4 bases from J, the junction kept 5 bases outside the gene matches. Germline lookup yields CDR1 SGHAT and CDR2 FQNNGV. CDR3 protein: CASSLSRGPYNEQFF. The CDR3 DNA reads as TGTGCCAGCAGCTTAAGTAGGGGGCCATACAATGAGCAGTTCTTC.

The chain has TRBV9 and TRBJ1-2; the D gene is possibly TRBD1 (6 bases). This CDR3 is 13 amino acids long. Looked up from germline, CDR1 is SGDLS and CDR2 is YYNGEE. Trimming stripped 3 bases from V and 7 bases from J, with 13 bases between. The CDR3 here is CASSEGTLRGYTF. DNA for the CDR3: TGTGCCAGCAGCGAAGGGACACTACGTGGCTACACCTTC.

V and J are TRBV7-9 and TRBJ1-1, with D perhaps matching TRBD1 (5 bases). CDR1 and CDR2 from the germline V gene are SEHNR and FQNEAQ (reference sequence). The CDR3 covers 15 residues. V was shortened by 5 bases and J by 2 bases, with 15 bases between the two germline ends. The CDR3 protein is CASSPREGANTEAFF. CDR3 sequence (DNA): TGTGCCAGCAGCCCTCGAGAAGGGGCTAACACTGAAGCTTTCTTT.

This clone was seen only once. The genes are TRBV25-1 and TRBJ2-7, with a weak D call TRBD2 (7 bases). The CDR3 runs 18 residues. CDR1 is MGHDK, CDR2 SYGVNS, per germline. V lost 0 bases and J 6 bases, leaving 24 bases between the germline ends. The CDR3 spells CASSEYIRGAEGAGEQYF. As DNA, the CDR3 is TGTGCCAGCAGTGAATATATTCGGGGGGCCGAAGGGGCAGGCGAGCAGTACTTC.

Only a few counts were recorded for this clone. The chain employs TRBV7-3 and TRBJ1-1, with TRBD1 as a possible D gene (6 bases). Germline CDR1 SGHTA, CDR2 FQGTGA. The CDR3 covers 15 residues. Trimming cost V 3 bases and J 1 base, with 12 bases left between them. CDR3 sequence (DNA): TGTGCCAGCAGCTTCCATCGGACAGCGAACACTGAAGCTTTCTTT. Translated: CASSFHRTANTEAFF.

The rearrangement uses TRBV27 and TRBJ2-7; D call uncertain. From germline, CDR1 is MNHEY and CDR2 SMNVEV (reference sequence). This CDR3 contains 14 residues. Trimming took 8 bases from V and 4 from J, leaving 18 bases between them. The CDR3 here is CASRSVITKYEQYF. In DNA form, the CDR3 reads TGTGCCAGCCGGTCGGTGATAACCAAATACGAGCAGTACTTC.

This clone occurred a few times. The chain couples TRBV5-5 to TRBJ2-7, with TRBD1 matching over 9 bases. J gave up 1 base and V 5 bases, and 7 bases lay outside the gene matches. The CDR3 sequence is 15 residues long. CDR1 and CDR2 from the germline V gene are SGHKS and YYEKEE (reference sequence). The CDR3 sequence: CASRPGTGSSYEQYF. CDR3 coding DNA: TGTGCCAGCAGACCCGGGACAGGGAGTTCCTACGAGCAGTACTTC.

The chain uses TRBV6-1 and TRBJ2-1; no definite D call. This CDR3 has 13 amino acids. V lost 4 bases and J lost 1, with 5 bases in between. CDR1 and CDR2 (germline): MNHNS, SASEGT. The DNA of the CDR3 is TGTGCCAGCAGTGTTGAGTCCTACAATGAGCAGTTCTTC. As protein: CASSVESYNEQFF.

This CDR3 reads CASTATGGAYNSPLHF. The CDR3 nucleotides are TGTGCCAGTACCGCGACAGGGGGCGCCTATAATTCACCCCTCCACTTT. The genes are TRBV19 and TRBJ1-6; 10 nucleotides match TRBD1. The CDR3 loop spans 16 amino acids. Germline V gives CDR1 LNHDA, CDR2 SQIVND (reference sequence). Germline trimming cut 7 bases from V and 2 bases from J; bases unmatched to any gene: 5.

This chain links TRBV5-1 with TRBJ2-3; 8 nucleotides align to TRBD1. V shed 0 bases, J shed 4 bases, and the junction held 10 bases outside the gene matches. The germline V gene encodes CDR1 SGHRS and CDR2 YFSETQ. The CDR3 is 17 amino acids. The CDR3 DNA sequence: TGCGCCAGCAGCTTGGGGGCCGGGCAGGGGGCATCAGATACGCAGTATTTT. The encoded protein is CASSLGAGQGASDTQYF.

The chain uses TRBV7-9 and TRBJ1-1; 8 bases map to TRBD1. J gave up 2 bases and V 5 bases, and 4 bases lay outside the gene matches. The germline V gene encodes CDR1 SEHNR and CDR2 FQNEAQ (reference sequence). The CDR3 covers 14 residues. The CDR3 sequence: CASSLGQGNTEAFF. In DNA, the CDR3 is TGTGCCAGCAGCCTCGGACAGGGTAACACTGAAGCTTTCTTT.

The J gene is TRBJ2-3, the V gene TRBV4-1; D ambiguous. With 0 bases removed from V and 0 bases from J, the gap between germline ends came to 13 bases. CDR3 size: 17 residues. The germline CDR1 and CDR2 sequences are MGHRA and YSYEKL. The DNA for the CDR3 is TGCGCCAGCAGCCAAGAACTACAAATAATTAGCACAGATACGCAGTATTTT. Amino acid sequence: CASSQELQIISTDTQYF.

This clone was counted a few times. The chain employs TRBV5-1 and TRBJ2-7; the D gene is possibly TRBD1 (6 bases). The CDR3 sequence is 13 residues long. With 4 bases removed from V and 3 bases from J, the gap between germline ends came to 11 bases. Germline V CDR1 and CDR2: SGHRS, YFSETQ. The CDR3, as DNA: TGCGCCAGCAGCGTGGACAGTTACTACGAGCAGTACTTC. Its translation is CASSVDSYYEQYF.

In the case of this clone: Germline is not matched at one junction end, which may reflect a read error. V gene TRBV7-7 combines with J gene TRBJ2-1; TRBD2 matches at 10 bases. The V gene's germline CDR1 is SSHAT and CDR2 FNYEAQ (reference sequence). CDR3 size: 17 residues. DNA for the CDR3: TGTGCTAGCAGCTCGGGACTAGCGTTGAGCTCCTACAATGAGCAGTTCTTC. Amino acids: CASSSGLALSSYNEQFF.

This chain links TRBV6-6 with TRBJ1-2, with TRBD1 matching 9 bases. This CDR3 is 15 amino acids long. V shed 4 bases, J shed 3 bases, and the junction held 6 bases outside the gene matches. Germline V gene data show CDR1 as MNHNY and CDR2 as SVGAGI (reference sequence). The chain's CDR3 is CASSSGTGMDYGYTF. CDR3 bases: TGTGCCAGCAGTTCCGGGACAGGGATGGACTATGGCTACACCTTC.

This chain joins TRBV5-1 and TRBJ2-5; 7 bases match TRBD2. The CDR3 runs 15 residues. Germline-derived CDR1 and CDR2 are SGHRS and YFSETQ. V lost 0 bases to trimming and J lost 2 bases; unmatched junction nucleotides: 4. The CDR3 here is CASSLDGGVQETQYF. The CDR3, as DNA: TGCGCCAGCAGCTTGGATGGGGGGGTACAAGAGACCCAGTACTTC.

This clone has just one count. The CDR3 loop is CAISESGQGPNYGYTF. As DNA, the CDR3 is TGTGCCATCAGTGAATCGGGACAGGGTCCCAACTATGGCTACACCTTC. This chain connects TRBV10-3 to TRBJ1-2, with 9 bases matching TRBD1. CDR1 and CDR2 (germline): ENHRY, SYGVKD. V was pared by 3 bases and J by 2 bases, with 7 bases of the junction left unmatched. The CDR3 consists of 16 residues.

V and J are TRBV10-2 and TRBJ2-1; 10 bases align to TRBD2. The germline V gene has CDR1 WSHSY and CDR2 SAAADI. The CDR3 spans 18 residues. V shed 0 bases, J shed 3 bases, and the junction held 8 bases outside the gene matches. CDR3 DNA sequence: TGCGCCAGCAGTGAGTCGTGGGGAGCGGGGGGGAACTACAATGAGCAGTTCTTC. It specifies CASSESWGAGGNYNEQFF.